The clone carrying this T cell receptor beta chain was observed a single time. Its target is unknown. The study, taken as a whole, reports: Larger-cohort validation covered only one TCR beta V-J rearrangement.

The sorted Tregs were CD4+CD25+CD127-/low cells. V lost 7 bases to trimming and J lost 8 bases, with 17 bases between them. This CDR3 comprises 13 residues. TCRdb independently ran MiXCR on the 5' RACE reads; one entry per CDR3 protein. The table shows around 44,000 distinct CDR3 sequences, with under 25% occurring only once. V usage is TRBV12-3 or TRBV12-4 and J usage is TRBJ1-2, with a tentative D call TRBD1 (5 bases). The sequencing input was Tregs sorted from blood. The clonotype originates from a female donor with breast cancer. The CDR3 bases are TGTGCCAGCACCAAAGACGCGGGGCGCGGCTACACCTTC. It yields the protein CASTKDAGRGYTF.